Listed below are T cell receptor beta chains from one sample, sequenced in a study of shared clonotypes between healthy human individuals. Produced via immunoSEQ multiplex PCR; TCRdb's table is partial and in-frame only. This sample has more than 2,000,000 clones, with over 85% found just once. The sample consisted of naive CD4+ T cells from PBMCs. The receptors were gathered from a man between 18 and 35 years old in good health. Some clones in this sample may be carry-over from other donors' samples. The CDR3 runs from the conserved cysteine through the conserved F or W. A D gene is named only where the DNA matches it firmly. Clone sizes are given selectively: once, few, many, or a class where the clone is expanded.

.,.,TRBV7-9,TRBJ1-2,CASSLGEQGF,TGTGCCAGCAGCTTAGGAGAACAGGGATTC
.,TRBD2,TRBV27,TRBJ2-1,CASRKTSLVNNEQFF,TGTGCCAGCAGAAAGACTAGCCTTGTCAACAATGAGCAGTTCTTC
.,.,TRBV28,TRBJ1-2,CASSLWLNLSGGYTF,TGTGCCAGCAGTCTTTGGCTCAACCTAAGTGGGGGCTACACCTTC
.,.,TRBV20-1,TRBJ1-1,CSATRGEAFF,TGCAGTGCTACCCGGGGTGAAGCTTTCTTT
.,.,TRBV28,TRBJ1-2,CASSLYAGGPANYGYTF,TGTGCCAGCAGTTTATATGCTGGAGGGCCGGCTAACTATGGCTACACCTTC
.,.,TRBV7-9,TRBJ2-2,CASSPLWENTGELFF,TGTGCCAGCAGCCCCCTGTGGGAGAACACCGGGGAGCTGTTTTTT
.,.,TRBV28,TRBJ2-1,CASSLTLGTYNEQFF,TGTGCCAGCAGCCTCACGTTGGGTACCTACAATGAGCAGTTCTTC
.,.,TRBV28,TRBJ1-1,CASSLRGNTEAFF,TGTGCCAGCAGCCTCAGGGGGAACACTGAAGCTTTCTTT
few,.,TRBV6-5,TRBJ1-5,CASSNLGRPQHF,TGTGCCAGCAGTAATCTGGGTCGGCCCCAGCATTTT
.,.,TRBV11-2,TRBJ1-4,CASSLVLGEKLFF,TGTGCCAGCAGCTTAGTGCTGGGGGAAAAACTGTTTTTT
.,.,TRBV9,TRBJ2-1,CASSVGLAVPPDNEQFF,TGTGCCAGCAGCGTAGGTCTAGCCGTCCCGCCCGACAATGAGCAGTTCTTC
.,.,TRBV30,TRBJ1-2,CAWSVNRGDGYTF,TGTGCCTGGAGTGTAAACCGAGGAGATGGCTACACCTTC
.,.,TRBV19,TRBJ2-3,CASSKRDLDTQYF,TGTGCCAGTAGTAAACGGGACCTCGATACGCAGTATTTT
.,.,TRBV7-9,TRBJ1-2,CASSFDGYGYTF,TGTGCCAGCAGCTTTGACGGCTATGGCTACACCTTC
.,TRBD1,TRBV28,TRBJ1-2,CASSLTARQGRGGYTF,TGTGCCAGCAGTTTAACCGCCCGACAGGGACGGGGTGGCTACACCTTC
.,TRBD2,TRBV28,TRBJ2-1,CASRLAGGPWEQFF,TGTGCCAGCAGACTAGCGGGAGGGCCGTGGGAGCAGTTCTTC
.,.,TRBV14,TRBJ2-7,CASSQGHEQYF,TGTGCCAGCAGCCAAGGACACGAGCAGTACTTC
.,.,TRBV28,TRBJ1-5,CASSPPGHSNQPQHF,TGTGCCAGCTCCCCGCCCGGGCATAGCAATCAGCCCCAGCATTTT
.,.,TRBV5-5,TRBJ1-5,CASSLTPANQPQHF,TGTGCCAGCAGCTTGACCCCGGCCAATCAGCCCCAGCATTTT
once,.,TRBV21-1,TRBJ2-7,CASRTGSLALYEQYF,TGTGCCAGCAGAACAGGGAGTTTGGCATTGTACGAGCAGTACTTC
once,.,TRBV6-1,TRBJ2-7,CASSALARNGIYEQYF,TGTGCCAGCAGTGCCCTCGCGAGGAATGGCATATACGAGCAGTACTTC
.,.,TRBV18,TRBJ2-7,CASSLTLYEQYF,TGTGCCAGCTCCCTAACCCTATACGAGCAGTACTTC
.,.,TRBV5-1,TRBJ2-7,CASRLNTGYEQYF,TGCGCCAGCAGGTTGAACACGGGCTACGAGCAGTACTTC
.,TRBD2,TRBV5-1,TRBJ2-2,CASSLSGGQGTGELFF,TGCGCCAGCAGCTTGTCGGGAGGGCAGGGCACCGGGGAGCTGTTTTTT
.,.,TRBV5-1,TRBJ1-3,CASSPVPADTIYF,TGCGCCAGCAGCCCCGTTCCCGCGGACACCATATATTTT
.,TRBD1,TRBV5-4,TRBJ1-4,CASSSPGQGDEKLFF,TGTGCCAGCAGCTCCCCGGGACAGGGGGATGAAAAACTGTTTTTT
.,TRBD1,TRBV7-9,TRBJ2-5,CASSWDRYQETQYF,TGTGCCAGCAGCTGGGACAGGTACCAAGAGACCCAGTACTTC
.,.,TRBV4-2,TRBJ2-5,CASSQDIGAGAFSETQYF,TGTGCCAGCAGCCAAGATATAGGGGCAGGGGCTTTTTCGGAGACCCAGTACTTC
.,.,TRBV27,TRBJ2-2,CASSPRTRAGELFF,TGTGCCAGCAGTCCCCGGACTCGGGCCGGGGAGCTGTTTTTT
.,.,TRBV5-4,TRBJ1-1,CASSLGGANTEAFF,TGTGCCAGCAGCCTGGGGGGGGCGAACACTGAAGCTTTCTTT
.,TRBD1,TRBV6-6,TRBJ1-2,CASTLLTGQGSGYTF,TGTGCCAGCACCCTTCTCACGGGACAGGGGTCTGGCTACACCTTC
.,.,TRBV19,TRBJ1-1,CASSMIGTSNTEAFF,TGTGCCAGTAGTATGATAGGGACATCCAACACTGAAGCTTTCTTT
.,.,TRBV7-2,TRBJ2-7,CASSLGLYYEQYF,TGTGCCAGCAGCTTAGGACTCTACTACGAGCAGTACTTC
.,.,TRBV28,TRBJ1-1,CASSQNRVLHTGAFF,TGTGCCAGCAGCCAAAACAGGGTTTTGCACACTGGAGCTTTCTTT
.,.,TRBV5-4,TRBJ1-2,CASGINYGYTF,TGTGCCAGCGGGATCAACTATGGCTACACCTTC
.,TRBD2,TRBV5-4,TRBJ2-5,CASSLGLAGLKETQYF,TGTGCCAGCAGCTTGGGACTAGCGGGACTAAAAGAGACCCAGTACTTC
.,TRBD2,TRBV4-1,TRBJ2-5,CASSQVPSTSGRPYQETQYF,TGCGCCAGCAGCCAAGTCCCGTCGACTAGCGGGAGGCCGTACCAAGAGACCCAGTACTTC
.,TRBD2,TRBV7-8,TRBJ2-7,CASRTSGSSSYEQYF,TGTGCCAGCAGGACAAGCGGGAGTTCTTCCTACGAGCAGTACTTC
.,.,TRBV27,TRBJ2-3,CASSYSRSTDTQYF,TGTGCCAGCAGTTACTCGCGTAGCACAGATACGCAGTATTTT
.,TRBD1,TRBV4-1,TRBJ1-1,CASSRSRRQGNTEAFF,TGCGCCAGCAGCCGGTCCCGGAGACAGGGGAACACTGAAGCTTTCTTT
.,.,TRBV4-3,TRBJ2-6,CASRQSGGANVLTF,TGCGCCAGCAGACAGTCAGGGGGGGCCAACGTCCTGACTTTC
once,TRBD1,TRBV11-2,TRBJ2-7,CASSRIWDRGRGVDDEQYF,TGTGCCAGCAGTCGGATATGGGACAGGGGCCGGGGGGTTGACGACGAGCAGTACTTC
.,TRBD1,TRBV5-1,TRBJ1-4,CASSRQGANEKLFF,TGCGCCAGCAGCCGACAGGGGGCGAATGAAAAACTGTTTTTT
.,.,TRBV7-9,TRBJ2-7,CASSSWTYEQYF,TGTGCCAGCAGCTCCTGGACCTACGAGCAGTACTTC
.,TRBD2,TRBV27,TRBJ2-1,CASSPPGGLNEQFF,TGTGCCAGCAGTCCCCCGGGGGGATTAAATGAGCAGTTCTTC
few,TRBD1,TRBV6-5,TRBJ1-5,CASSLTGGGQPQHF,TGTGCCAGCAGTCTCACAGGGGGCGGTCAGCCCCAGCATTTT
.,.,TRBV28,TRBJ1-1,CASSLSLGGTFF,TGTGCCAGCAGTTTATCTCTCGGCGGGACTTTCTTT
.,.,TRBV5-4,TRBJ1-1,CASSSAKGSTEAFF,TGTGCCAGCAGCTCCGCCAAGGGGAGCACTGAAGCTTTCTTT
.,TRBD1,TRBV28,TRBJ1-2,CASSASGTGGYGYTF,TGTGCCAGCAGTGCGTCCGGGACAGGGGGCTATGGCTACACCTTC
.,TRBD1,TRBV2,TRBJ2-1,CARQGARDEQFF,TGTGCCAGACAGGGGGCAAGGGATGAGCAGTTCTTC
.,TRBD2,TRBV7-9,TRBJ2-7,CASSLTSGTRNEQYF,TGTGCCAGCAGCTTGACTAGCGGGACTAGGAACGAGCAGTACTTC
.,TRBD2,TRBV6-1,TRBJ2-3,CASRVAGVGDTQYF,TGTGCCAGCAGAGTAGCGGGAGTGGGAGATACGCAGTATTTT
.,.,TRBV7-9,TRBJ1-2,CASSLSWGSDGYTF,TGTGCCAGCAGCTTAAGTTGGGGTTCGGATGGCTACACCTTC
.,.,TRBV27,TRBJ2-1,CASGRASYNEQFF,TGTGCCAGCGGAAGGGCCTCCTACAATGAGCAGTTCTTC
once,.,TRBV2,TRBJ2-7,CASSDSVLAGRPYEQYF,TGTGCCAGCAGTGACAGCGTATTGGCAGGGAGGCCCTACGAGCAGTACTTC
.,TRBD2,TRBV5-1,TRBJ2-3,CASSLIAGGGDTQYF,TGCGCCAGCAGCCTAATAGCGGGAGGGGGAGATACGCAGTATTTT
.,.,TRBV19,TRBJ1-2,CASSMRRARVYGYTF,TGTGCCAGTAGTATGAGGAGGGCCAGGGTCTATGGCTACACCTTC
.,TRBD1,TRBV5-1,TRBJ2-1,CASSWTPDRGLYNEQFF,TGCGCCAGCAGCTGGACCCCGGACAGGGGGCTCTACAATGAGCAGTTCTTC
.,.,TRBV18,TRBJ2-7,CASSTQANSYEQYF,TGTGCCAGCTCAACACAGGCTAACTCCTACGAGCAGTACTTC
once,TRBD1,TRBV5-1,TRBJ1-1,CASSQGQGIAEAFF,TGCGCCAGCAGCCAGGGACAGGGGATAGCTGAAGCTTTCTTT